The clone carrying this T cell receptor (beta chain) occurred once. The data stem from a study of blood T cell repertoires in COVID-19. The CDR3 is 12 amino acids. CDR1 and CDR2 from the germline V gene are LNHNV and YYDKDF (reference sequence). V lost 0 bases, J lost 8 bases, and 8 bases lay in between. Authors' analysis steps: From reference gene primer amplification, estimates of nucleated cell counts were derived. Repertoires were generated with immunoSEQ multiplex PCR, while TCRdb's copy carries only in-frame clones and drops some. V, J and clone size are taken as reported in that table, and D and trimming were inferred from the DNA itself. The sample holds tens of thousands of clones, around 91% seen once.

Sequenced: peripheral blood. This TCR derives from a woman aged 60-75 years with active COVID-19. V and J are TRBV15 and TRBJ2-7; D remains ambiguous. The CDR3 nucleotides read TGTGCCACCAGCAGAGATCAGAATAAGCAGTACTTC. This gives the protein CATSRDQNKQYF.